This TCR beta chain was recovered during a study of shared T cell receptors in the human thymus. This clone appeared once. The method was immunoSEQ multiplex PCR; TCRdb's version includes in-frame clones alone and lacks a portion of them. The data contain hundreds of thousands of clones, roughly 86% of them singletons. In addition, the sample was reused for a study of human thymus T cells. That source notes: Seemingly biased V and J gene usage marked thymic and blood repertoires. Related studies found that unrelated individuals share highly overlapping thymic repertoires.

The sample comprised thymocytes. This TCR was recovered from a boy under two years old with a congenital heart defect.

The CDR3 region has the DNA TGTGCCTGGAGTCTCCGACCAGGGACCGGGGAGCTGTTTTTT. Residues: CAWSLRPGTGELFF. V usage is TRBV30 and J usage is TRBJ2-2, with D possibly being TRBD1 (5 bases). The CDR3 spans 14 residues. Trimming cost V 2 bases and J 5 bases, with 12 bases left between them. Germline V lookup: CDR1 GTSNPN, CDR2 SVGIG (reference sequence).